This T cell receptor (beta chain) was recovered during a study of CD8 T cells in Susac syndrome. In the study overall: When their blood was taken, patients with Susac syndrome were therapy-naive, taking corticosteroids, or taking intravenous immunoglobulin alone.

The authors sequenced TCR beta from blood CD8+ and CD4+ T cells. The CD8+ and CD4+ T cells were isolated magnetically using a negative isolation approach, whereas the TEMRA cells were enriched by FACS. Germline V gene sequence: CDR1 KGHDR, CDR2 SFDVKD. Trimming stripped 5 bases from V and 4 bases from J, with 5 bases between. This CDR3 has 13 residues. An amount of RNA that ranged from roughly 0.45 to 1 ug was reverse transcribed with random hexamers. Amplification of TCR beta CDR3 was carried out by immunoSEQ multiplex PCR, which covered 54 Vbeta and 13 Jbeta segments. MiXCR was run by TCRdb on the immunoSEQ multiplex PCR reads, yielding one entry per CDR3 protein. The sample has some 96,000 distinct CDR3 sequences; 85% to 95% are singletons.

The sample taken for sequencing was CD4+ T cells from PBMCs. V is TRBV24-1 and J is TRBJ1-6, with no clear D. The sequence derives from a human donor with Susac syndrome. CDR3 region: CATSGIYNSPLHF. The CDR3 region has the DNA TGTGCCACCAGTGGGATTTATAATTCACCCCTCCACTTT.